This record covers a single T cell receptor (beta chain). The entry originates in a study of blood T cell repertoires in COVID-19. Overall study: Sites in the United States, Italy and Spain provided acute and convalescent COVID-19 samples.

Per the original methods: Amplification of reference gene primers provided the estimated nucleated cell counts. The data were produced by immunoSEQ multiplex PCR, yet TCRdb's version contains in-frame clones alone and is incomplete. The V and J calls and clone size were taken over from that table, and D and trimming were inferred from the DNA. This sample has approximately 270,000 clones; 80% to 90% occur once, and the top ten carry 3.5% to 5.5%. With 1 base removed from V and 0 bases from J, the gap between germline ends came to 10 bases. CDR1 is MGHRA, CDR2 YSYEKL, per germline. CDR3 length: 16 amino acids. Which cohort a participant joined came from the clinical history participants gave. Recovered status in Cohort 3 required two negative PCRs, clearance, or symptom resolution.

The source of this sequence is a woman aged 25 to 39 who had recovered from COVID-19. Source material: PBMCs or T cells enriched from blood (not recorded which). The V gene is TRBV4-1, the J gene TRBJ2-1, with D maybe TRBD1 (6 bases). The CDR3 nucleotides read TGCGCCAGCAGCCAAGCCGGCAGGGGCTCCTACAATGAGCAGTTCTTC. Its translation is CASSQAGRGSYNEQFF.